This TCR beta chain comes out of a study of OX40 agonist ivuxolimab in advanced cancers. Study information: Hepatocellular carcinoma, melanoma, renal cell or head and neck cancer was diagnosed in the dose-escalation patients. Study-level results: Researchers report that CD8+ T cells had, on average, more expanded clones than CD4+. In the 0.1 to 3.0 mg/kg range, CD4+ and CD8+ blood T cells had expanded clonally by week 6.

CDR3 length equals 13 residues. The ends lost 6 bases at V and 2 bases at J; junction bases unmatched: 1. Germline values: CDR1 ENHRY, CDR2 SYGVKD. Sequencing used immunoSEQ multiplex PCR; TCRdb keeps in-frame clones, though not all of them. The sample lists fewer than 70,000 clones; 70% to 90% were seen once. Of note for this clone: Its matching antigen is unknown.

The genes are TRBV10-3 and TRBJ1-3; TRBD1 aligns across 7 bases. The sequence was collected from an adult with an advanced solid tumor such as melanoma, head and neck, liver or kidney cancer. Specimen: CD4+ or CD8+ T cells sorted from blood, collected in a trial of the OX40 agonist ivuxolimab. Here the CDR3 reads CAIRGTAGNTIYF. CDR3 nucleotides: TGTGCCATCAGGGGGACAGCTGGAAACACCATATATTTT.